The clone carrying this TCR beta chain was found once. Nashville, Tennessee was home to all donors, each a Caucasian adult. The data stem from a study of shared clonotypes between healthy human individuals. The CDR3 length is 15 residues. Germline values: CDR1 LGHNA, CDR2 YSLEER. V shed 1 base and J shed 0 bases, with 9 bases lying between them. Here immunoSEQ multiplex PCR was the method, and the copy in TCRdb shows in-frame clones only, minus some. The sample contains some 1,600,000 clones, 95% to 99% of which appear only once. The sequence was obtained from a man aged 30 to 45 in good health. The rearrangement links TRBV4-3 to TRBJ1-2, with D hard to call. Sequenced sample: naive CD4+ T cells sorted from blood. Indicated subset: CD45RA+ positively selected. This CDR3 is CASSQVTDANYGYTF. DNA of the CDR3: TGCGCCAGCAGCCAAGTAACGGATGCTAACTATGGCTACACCTTC.